The 4 T cell receptor beta chains below all came from one sample that was sequenced in a study of T cell responses to AZD1222 COVID-19 vaccine. The protocol was immunoSEQ multiplex PCR, while the TCRdb copy is restricted to in-frame clones and leaves out a portion. This table holds some 100,000 clones, 85% to 90% found once. This specimen consisted of peripheral blood, obtained 28 days after the second AZD1222 dose. The receptors shown here come from an adult who received the AZD1222 COVID-19 vaccine.

The chain couples TRBV4-1 to TRBJ2-1; the D gene could be TRBD1 or TRBD2 (5 bases each). Germline loops: CDR1 MGHRA, CDR2 YSYEKL. V lost 0 bases and J 14 bases, leaving 11 bases between the germline ends. The CDR3 is 12 residues long. CDR3: CASSQESGREFF. CDR3 nucleotides: TGCGCCAGCAGCCAAGAGTCGGGGCGGGAGTTCTTC.

V gene TRBV7-8 combines with J gene TRBJ1-1, with D tentatively TRBD1 (5 bases). The CDR3 sequence is 14 residues long. Trimming shortened V by 3 bases and J by 4 bases, and 12 bases separated the two germline ends. Germline CDR1 SGHVS, CDR2 FQNEAQ. CDR3 protein: CASSLGDEVTEAFF. As DNA, the CDR3 is TGTGCCAGCAGCTTGGGGGACGAGGTCACTGAAGCTTTCTTT.

This clone was observed a single time. This chain connects TRBV6-5 to TRBJ1-5; D perhaps matches TRBD1 (6 bases). The V gene's germline CDR1 is MNHEY and CDR2 SVGAGI. V was clipped by 7 bases and J by 1 base, with 11 bases between them. The CDR3 contains 14 residues. The CDR3 here is CASKPTGSNQPQHF. CDR3 nucleotide sequence: TGTGCCAGCAAACCTACAGGGAGCAATCAGCCCCAGCATTTT.

This clone came up once. The chain employs TRBV11-3 and TRBJ1-3; D not certain. Germline V gene data show CDR1 as SGHNT and CDR2 as YENEEA. V shed 3 bases and J shed 0 bases, with 6 bases lying between them. The CDR3 is made up of 14 amino acids. The CDR3 DNA reads TGTGCCAGCAGCTTCTCCTACTCTGGAAACACCATATATTTT. Amino acids: CASSFSYSGNTIYF.